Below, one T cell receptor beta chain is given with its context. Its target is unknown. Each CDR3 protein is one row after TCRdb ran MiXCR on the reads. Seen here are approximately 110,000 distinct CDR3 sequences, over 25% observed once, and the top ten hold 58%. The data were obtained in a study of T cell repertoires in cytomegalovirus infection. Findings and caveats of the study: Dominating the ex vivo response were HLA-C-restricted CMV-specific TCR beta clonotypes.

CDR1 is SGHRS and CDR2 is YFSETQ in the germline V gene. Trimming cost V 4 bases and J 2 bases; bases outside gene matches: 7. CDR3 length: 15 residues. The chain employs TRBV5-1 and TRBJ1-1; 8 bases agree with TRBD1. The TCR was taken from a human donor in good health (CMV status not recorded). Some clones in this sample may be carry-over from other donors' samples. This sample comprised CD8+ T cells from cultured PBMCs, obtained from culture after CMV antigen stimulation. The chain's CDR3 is CASSAGTGANTEAFF. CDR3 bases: TGCGCCAGCAGCGCCGGGACAGGTGCTAACACTGAAGCTTTCTTT.